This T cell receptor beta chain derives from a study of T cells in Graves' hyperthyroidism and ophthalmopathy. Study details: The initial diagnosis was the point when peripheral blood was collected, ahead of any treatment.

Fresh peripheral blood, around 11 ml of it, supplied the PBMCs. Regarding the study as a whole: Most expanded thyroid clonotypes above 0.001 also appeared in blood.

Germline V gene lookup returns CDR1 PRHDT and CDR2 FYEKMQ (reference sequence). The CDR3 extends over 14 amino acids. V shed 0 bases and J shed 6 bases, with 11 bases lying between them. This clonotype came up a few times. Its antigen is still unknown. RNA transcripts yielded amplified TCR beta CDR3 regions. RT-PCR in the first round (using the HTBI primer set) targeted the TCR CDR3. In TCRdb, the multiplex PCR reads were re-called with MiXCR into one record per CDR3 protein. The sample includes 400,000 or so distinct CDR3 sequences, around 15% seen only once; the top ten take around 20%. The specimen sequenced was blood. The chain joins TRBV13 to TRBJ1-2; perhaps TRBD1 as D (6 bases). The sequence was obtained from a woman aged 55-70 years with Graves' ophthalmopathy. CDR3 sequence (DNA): TGTGCCAGCAGCTTAGGCCGCGGGGGCGATGGCTACACCTTC. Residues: CASSLGRGGDGYTF.